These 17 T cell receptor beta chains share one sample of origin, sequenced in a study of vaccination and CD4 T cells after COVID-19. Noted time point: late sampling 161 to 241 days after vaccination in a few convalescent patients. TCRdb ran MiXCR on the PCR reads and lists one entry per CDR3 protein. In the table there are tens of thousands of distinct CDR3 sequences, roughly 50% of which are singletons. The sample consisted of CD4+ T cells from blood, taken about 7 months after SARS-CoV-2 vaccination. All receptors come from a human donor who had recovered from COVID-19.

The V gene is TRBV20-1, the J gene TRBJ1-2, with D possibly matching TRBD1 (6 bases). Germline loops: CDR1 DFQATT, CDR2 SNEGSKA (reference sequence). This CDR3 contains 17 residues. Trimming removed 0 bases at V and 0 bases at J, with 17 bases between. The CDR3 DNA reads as TGCAGTGCTAGAGATCACAACCGGGACAACACTAACTATGGCTACACCTTC. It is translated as CSARDHNRDNTNYGYTF.

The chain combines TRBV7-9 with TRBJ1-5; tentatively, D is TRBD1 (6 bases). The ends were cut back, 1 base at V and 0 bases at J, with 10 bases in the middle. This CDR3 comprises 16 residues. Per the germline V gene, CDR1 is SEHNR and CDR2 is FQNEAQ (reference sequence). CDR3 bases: TGTGCCAGCAGCTTAGGGAAACAGGGTAGCAATCAGCCCCAGCATTTT. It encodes CASSLGKQGSNQPQHF. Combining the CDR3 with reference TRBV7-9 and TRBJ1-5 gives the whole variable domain DTGVSQNPRHKITKRGQNVTFRCDPISEHNRLYWYRQTLGQGPEFLTYFQNEAQLEKSRLLSDRFSAERPKGSFSTLEIQRTEQGDSAMYLCASSLGKQGSNQPQHFGDGTRLSIL.

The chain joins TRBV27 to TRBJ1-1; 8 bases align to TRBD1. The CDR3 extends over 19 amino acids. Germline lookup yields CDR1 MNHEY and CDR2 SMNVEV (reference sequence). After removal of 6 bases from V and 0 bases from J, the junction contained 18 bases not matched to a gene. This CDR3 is CASRALRQGAQEMNTEAFF. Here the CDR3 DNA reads TGTGCCAGCAGGGCCTTAAGGCAGGGGGCCCAGGAGATGAACACTGAAGCTTTCTTT.

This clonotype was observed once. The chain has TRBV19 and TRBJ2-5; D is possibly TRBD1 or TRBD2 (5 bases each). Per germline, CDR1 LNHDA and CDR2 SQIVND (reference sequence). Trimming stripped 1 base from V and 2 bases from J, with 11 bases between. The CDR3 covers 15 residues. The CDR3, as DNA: TGTGCCAGTAGTATAGGAGGAGAGGGGCAAGAGACCCAGTACTTC. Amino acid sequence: CASSIGGEGQETQYF.

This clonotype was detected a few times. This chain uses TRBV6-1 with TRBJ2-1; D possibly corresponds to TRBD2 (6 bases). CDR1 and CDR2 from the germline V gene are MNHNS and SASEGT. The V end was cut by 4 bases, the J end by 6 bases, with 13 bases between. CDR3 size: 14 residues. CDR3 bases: TGTGCCAGCAGTGGGCGGGGCCTAATCAATGAGCAGTTCTTC. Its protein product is CASSGRGLINEQFF.

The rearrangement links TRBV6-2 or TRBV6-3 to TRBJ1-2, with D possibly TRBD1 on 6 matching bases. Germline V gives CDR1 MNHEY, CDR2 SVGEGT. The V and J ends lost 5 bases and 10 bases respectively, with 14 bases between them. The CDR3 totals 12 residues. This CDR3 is CASSDPPGAYTF. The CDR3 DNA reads TGTGCCAGCAGTGACCCCCCAGGGGCCTACACCTTC.

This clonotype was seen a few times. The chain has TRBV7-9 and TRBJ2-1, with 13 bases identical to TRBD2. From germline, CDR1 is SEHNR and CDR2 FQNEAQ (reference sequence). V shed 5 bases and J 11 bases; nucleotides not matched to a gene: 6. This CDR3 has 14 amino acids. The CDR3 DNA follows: TGTGCCAGCAGCCGGACTAGCGGGAGTGTTAAGCAGTTCTTC. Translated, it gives CASSRTSGSVKQFF. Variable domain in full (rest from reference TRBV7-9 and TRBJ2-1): DTGVSQNPRHKITKRGQNVTFRCDPISEHNRLYWYRQTLGQGPEFLTYFQNEAQLEKSRLLSDRFSAERPKGSFSTLEIQRTEQGDSAMYLCASSRTSGSVKQFFGPGTRLTVL.

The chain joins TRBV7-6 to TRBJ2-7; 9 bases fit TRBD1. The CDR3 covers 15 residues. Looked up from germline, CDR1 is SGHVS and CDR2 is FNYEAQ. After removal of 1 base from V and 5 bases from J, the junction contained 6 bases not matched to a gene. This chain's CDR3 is CASSLGPQGAHEQYF. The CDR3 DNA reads TGTGCCAGCAGCTTAGGGCCACAGGGGGCCCACGAGCAGTACTTC.

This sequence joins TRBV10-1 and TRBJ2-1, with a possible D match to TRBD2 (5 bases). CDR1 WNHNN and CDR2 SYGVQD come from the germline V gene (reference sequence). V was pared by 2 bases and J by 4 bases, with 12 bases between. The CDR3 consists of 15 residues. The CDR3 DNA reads TGCGCCAGCAGTGAGGGTAGCGCCAATTACAATGAGCAGTTCTTC. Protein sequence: CASSEGSANYNEQFF.

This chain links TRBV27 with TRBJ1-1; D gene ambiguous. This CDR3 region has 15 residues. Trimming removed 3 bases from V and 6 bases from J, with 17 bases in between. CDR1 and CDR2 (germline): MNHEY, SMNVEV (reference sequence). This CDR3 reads CASSFSYRGSSEAFF. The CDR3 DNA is TGTGCCAGCAGTTTTAGTTATCGGGGTTCTTCTGAAGCTTTCTTT.

The CDR3 protein is CASSLASDSYEQYF. The CDR3 nucleotides are TGTGCCAGCAGTTTAGCTAGCGACTCCTACGAGCAGTACTTC. The chain uses TRBV27 and TRBJ2-7; D might be TRBD2 (6 bases). V was cut by 2 bases and J by 0 bases, with 8 bases left in between. Germline V gives CDR1 MNHEY, CDR2 SMNVEV (reference sequence). The CDR3 runs 14 residues.

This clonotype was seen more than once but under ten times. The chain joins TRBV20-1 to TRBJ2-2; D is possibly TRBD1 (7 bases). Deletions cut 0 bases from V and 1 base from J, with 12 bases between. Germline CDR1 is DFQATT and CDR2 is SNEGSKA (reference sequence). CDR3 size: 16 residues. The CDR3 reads CSARDPQGGNTGELFF. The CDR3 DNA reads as TGCAGTGCTAGAGACCCGCAGGGGGGGAACACCGGGGAGCTGTTTTTT.

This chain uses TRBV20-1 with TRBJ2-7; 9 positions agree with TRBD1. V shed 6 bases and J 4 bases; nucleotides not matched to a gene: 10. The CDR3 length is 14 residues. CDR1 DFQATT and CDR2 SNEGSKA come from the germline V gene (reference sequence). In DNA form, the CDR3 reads TGCAGTGCAATTGTTAGACAGGGGGTTTACGAGCAGTACTTC. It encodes CSAIVRQGVYEQYF.

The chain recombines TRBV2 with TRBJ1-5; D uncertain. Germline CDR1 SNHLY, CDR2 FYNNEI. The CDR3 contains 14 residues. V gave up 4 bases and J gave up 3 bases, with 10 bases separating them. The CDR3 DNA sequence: TGTGCCAGCAGTGTTATGGGCGTCAATCAGCCCCAGCATTTT. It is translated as CASSVMGVNQPQHF.

The CDR3 coding sequence is TGTGCCTGGGACAGGGGTTACGAGCAGTACTTC. As protein: CAWDRGYEQYF. The genes are TRBV30 and TRBJ2-7, with TRBD1 matching over 8 bases. The CDR3 length is 11 residues. Germline lookup yields CDR1 GTSNPN and CDR2 SVGIG (reference sequence). Germline trimming cut 5 bases from V and 4 bases from J; bases unmatched to any gene: 1.

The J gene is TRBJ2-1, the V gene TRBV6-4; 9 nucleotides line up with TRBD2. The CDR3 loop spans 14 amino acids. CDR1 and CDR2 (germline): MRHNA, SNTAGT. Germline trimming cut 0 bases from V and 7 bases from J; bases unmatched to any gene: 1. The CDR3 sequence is CASSDSAGGNEQFF. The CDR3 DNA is TGTGCCAGCAGTGACTCGGCGGGAGGGAATGAGCAGTTCTTC.

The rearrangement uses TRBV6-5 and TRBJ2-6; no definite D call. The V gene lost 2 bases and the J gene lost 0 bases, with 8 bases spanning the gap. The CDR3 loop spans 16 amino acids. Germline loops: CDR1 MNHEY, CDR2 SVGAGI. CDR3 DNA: TGTGCCAGCAGTTACGGGTTGAGCTCTGGGGCCAACGTCCTGACTTTC. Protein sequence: CASSYGLSSGANVLTF.